This T cell receptor (beta chain) was captured in a study of Graves' ophthalmopathy and Graves' hyperthyroidism. Study-level information: Upon initial diagnosis and before any treatment, peripheral blood was collected.

The CDR3 is 14 residues long. CDR1 DFQATT and CDR2 SNEGSKA come from the germline V gene (reference sequence). V was clipped by 1 base and J by 4 bases, with 13 bases between them. The term stable hyperthyroidism indicated an absence of ophthalmopathy within 18 months of follow-up. Clinicians made diagnoses from clinical symptoms, serum thyroxine, TRAb, thyroid ultrasound and orbital computed tomography. The starting material, more than 8.5 ml of fresh peripheral blood, provided the PBMCs. The sequenced template was RNA, covering the TCR beta CDR3 region. Second-round multiplex PCR came after first-round RT-PCR with HTBI primers. TCRdb recomputed calls from the multiplex PCR reads with MiXCR, one row per CDR3 protein. The table has hundreds of thousands of distinct CDR3 sequences, approximately 21% seen once.

The chain carries TRBV20-1 and TRBJ1-2, with D possibly TRBD1 on 5 matching bases. Material: peripheral blood. The sequence was obtained from a woman under 30 with stable Graves' hyperthyroidism. Some clones in this sample may be carry-over from other donors' samples. CDR3 amino acids: CSARAPQGVYGYTF. CDR3 coding DNA: TGCAGTGCTAGAGCCCCTCAGGGCGTCTATGGCTACACCTTC.